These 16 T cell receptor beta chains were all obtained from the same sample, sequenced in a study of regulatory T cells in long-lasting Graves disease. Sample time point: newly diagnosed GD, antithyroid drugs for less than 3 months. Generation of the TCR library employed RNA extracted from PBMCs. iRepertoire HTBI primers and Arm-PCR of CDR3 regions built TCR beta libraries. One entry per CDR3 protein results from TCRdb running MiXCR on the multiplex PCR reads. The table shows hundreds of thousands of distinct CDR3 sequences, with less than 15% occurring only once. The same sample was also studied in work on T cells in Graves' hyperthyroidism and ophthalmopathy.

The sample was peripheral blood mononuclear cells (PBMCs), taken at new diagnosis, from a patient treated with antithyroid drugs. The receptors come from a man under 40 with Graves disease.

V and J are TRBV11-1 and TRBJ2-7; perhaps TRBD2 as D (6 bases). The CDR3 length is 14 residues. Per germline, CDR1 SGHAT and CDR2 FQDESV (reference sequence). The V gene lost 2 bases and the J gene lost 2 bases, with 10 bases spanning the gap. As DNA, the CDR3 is TGTGCCAGCAGCTTAAAGCGGGCCCCCTACGAGCAGTACTTC. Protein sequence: CASSLKRAPYEQYF.

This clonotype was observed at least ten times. CDR3 nucleotides: TGTGCCAGCAGTGAAACGTCTAGCGGCAAAGAGACCCAGTACTTC. Amino acids: CASSETSSGKETQYF. The rearrangement joins TRBV27 to TRBJ2-5; 7 bases fit TRBD2. This CDR3 contains 15 residues. Germline V gene lookup returns CDR1 MNHEY and CDR2 SMNVEV (reference sequence). V lost 5 bases, J lost 3 bases, and 9 bases stayed unmatched.

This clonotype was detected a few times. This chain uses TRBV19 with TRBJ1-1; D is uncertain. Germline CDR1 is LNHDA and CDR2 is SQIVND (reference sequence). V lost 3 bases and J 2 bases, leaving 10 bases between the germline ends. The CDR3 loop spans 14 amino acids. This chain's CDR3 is CASSIGTANTEAFF. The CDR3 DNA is TGTGCCAGTAGTATCGGCACAGCTAACACTGAAGCTTTCTTT.

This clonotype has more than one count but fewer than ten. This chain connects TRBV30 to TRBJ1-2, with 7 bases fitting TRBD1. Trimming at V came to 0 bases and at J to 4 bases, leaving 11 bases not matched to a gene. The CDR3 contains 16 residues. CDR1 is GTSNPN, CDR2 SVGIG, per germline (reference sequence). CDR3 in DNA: TGTGCCTGGAGTGTCCCCTTGGACAGGCCCCCCTATGGCTACACCTTC. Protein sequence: CAWSVPLDRPPYGYTF.

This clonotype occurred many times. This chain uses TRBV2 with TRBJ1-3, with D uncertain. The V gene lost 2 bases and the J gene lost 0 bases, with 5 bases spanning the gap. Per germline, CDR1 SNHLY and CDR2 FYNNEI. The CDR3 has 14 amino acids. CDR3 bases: TGTGCCAGCAGTGAACAGATCTCTGGAAACACCATATATTTT. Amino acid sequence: CASSEQISGNTIYF.

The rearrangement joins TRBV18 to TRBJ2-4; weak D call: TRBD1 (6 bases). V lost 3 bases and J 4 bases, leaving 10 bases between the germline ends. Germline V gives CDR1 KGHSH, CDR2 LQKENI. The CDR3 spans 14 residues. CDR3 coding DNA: TGTGCCAGCTCACCTGGTAGGGGGAAAAACATTCAGTACTTC. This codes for CASSPGRGKNIQYF.

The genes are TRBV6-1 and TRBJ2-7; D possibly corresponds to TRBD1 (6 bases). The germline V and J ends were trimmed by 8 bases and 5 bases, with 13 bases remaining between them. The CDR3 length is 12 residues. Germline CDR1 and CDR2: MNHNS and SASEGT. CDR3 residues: CASADRIDEQYF. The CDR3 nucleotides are TGTGCCAGCGCTGACAGGATCGACGAGCAGTACTTC.

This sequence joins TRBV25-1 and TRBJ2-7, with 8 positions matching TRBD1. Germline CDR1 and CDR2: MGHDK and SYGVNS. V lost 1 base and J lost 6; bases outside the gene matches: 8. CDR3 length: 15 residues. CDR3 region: CASSEFGTGVSEQYF. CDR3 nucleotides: TGTGCCAGCAGTGAATTCGGGACAGGAGTGAGCGAGCAGTACTTC.

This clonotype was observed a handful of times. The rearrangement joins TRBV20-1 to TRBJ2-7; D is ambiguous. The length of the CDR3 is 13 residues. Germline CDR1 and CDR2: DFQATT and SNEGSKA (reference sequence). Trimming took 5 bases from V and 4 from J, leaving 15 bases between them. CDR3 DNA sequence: TGCAGTGCTGGCCGGAAGGGCCAGTACGAGCAGTACTTC. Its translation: CSAGRKGQYEQYF.

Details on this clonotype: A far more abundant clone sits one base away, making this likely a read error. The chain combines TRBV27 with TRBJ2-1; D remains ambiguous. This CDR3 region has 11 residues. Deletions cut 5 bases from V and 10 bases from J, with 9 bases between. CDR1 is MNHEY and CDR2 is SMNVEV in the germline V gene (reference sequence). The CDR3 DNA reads TGTGCCAGCAGTGATTTCTCCGAGCAGTTCTTC. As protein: CASSDFSEQFF.

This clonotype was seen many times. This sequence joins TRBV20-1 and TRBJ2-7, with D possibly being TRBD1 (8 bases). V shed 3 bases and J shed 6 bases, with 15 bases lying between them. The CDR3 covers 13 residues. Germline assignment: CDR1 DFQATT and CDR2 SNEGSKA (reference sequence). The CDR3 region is CSASHRGGGEQYF. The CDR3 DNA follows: TGCAGTGCTAGTCACAGGGGGGGAGGCGAGCAGTACTTC.

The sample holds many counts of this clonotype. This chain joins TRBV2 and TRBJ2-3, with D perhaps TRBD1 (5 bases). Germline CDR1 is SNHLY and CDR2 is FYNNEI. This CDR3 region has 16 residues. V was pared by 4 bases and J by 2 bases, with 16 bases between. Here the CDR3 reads CASSARVITPTDTQYF. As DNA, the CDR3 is TGTGCCAGCAGTGCCAGGGTAATCACACCCACAGATACGCAGTATTTT.

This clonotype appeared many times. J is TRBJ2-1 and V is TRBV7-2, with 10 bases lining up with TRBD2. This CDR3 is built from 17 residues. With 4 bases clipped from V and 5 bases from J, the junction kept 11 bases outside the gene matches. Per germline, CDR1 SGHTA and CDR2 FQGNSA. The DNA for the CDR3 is TGTGCCAGCAGCTCAAGGCCTAGCGGGGGTCTTCACAATGAGCAGTTCTTC. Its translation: CASSSRPSGGLHNEQFF.

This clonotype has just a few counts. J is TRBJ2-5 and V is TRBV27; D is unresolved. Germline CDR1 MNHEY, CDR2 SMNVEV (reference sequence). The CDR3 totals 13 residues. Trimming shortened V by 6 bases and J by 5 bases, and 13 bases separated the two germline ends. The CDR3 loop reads CASRRAYYETQYF. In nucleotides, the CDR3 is TGTGCCAGCAGAAGAGCGTACTACGAGACCCAGTACTTC.

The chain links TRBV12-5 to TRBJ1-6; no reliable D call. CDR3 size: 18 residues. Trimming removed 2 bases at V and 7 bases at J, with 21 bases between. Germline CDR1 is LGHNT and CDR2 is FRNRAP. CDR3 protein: CASGLSSAQSLRNSPLHF. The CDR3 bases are TGTGCTAGTGGTTTGTCCTCCGCACAGAGCCTTAGGAATTCACCCCTCCACTTT.

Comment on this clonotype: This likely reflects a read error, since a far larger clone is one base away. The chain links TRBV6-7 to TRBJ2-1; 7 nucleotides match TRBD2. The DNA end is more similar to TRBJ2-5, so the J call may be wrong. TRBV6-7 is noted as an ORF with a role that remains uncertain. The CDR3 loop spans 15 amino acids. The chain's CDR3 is CASSYSGLTQGTQYF. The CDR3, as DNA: TGTGCCAGCAGTTACTCGGGACTAACACAAGGGACCCAGTACTTC.